A single sample gave rise to the 21 T cell receptor beta chains below, sequenced in a study of blood T cell repertoires in COVID-19. This table comes from immunoSEQ multiplex PCR, and its TCRdb copy is limited to in-frame clones, with some not included. The sample lists some 62,000 clones, about 70% occurring once. The sequenced material came from peripheral blood. The receptors derive from a human donor in a cohort sampled during active COVID-19.

This clone has just one count. This sequence joins TRBV10-3 and TRBJ2-7, with 7 bases fitting TRBD1. Trimming took 10 bases from V and 2 from J; bases not matched to a gene: 11. CDR1 is ENHRY, CDR2 SYGVKD, per germline. The CDR3 totals 14 residues. CDR3 in DNA: TGTGCCACCAAACCCCGGGACAGTACCTACGAGCAGTACTTC. Its protein product is CATKPRDSTYEQYF.

The chain joins TRBV2 to TRBJ2-5; 8 bases line up with TRBD2. With V trimmed by 6 bases and J by 5 bases, 8 bases remained unmatched. Germline V gives CDR1 SNHLY, CDR2 FYNNEI. This CDR3 contains 14 residues. CDR3 residues: CASSVLGGAETQYF. The DNA for the CDR3 is TGTGCCAGCAGCGTCCTCGGGGGGGCTGAGACCCAGTACTTC.

V gene TRBV7-2 combines with J gene TRBJ2-7; a possible D gene is TRBD2 (6 bases). The V gene lost 0 bases and the J gene lost 0 bases, with 9 bases spanning the gap. This CDR3 contains 15 residues. Germline V gives CDR1 SGHTA, CDR2 FQGNSA. The CDR3 protein is CASSLAGGFSYEQYF. The CDR3, as DNA: TGTGCCAGCAGCTTAGCGGGGGGATTCTCCTACGAGCAGTACTTC.

This chain joins TRBV5-5 and TRBJ2-1, with 8 positions matching TRBD1. The CDR3 sequence is 14 residues long. The junction had 5 bases not matched to a gene; V was cut back by 7 bases and J by 2 bases. The germline V gene has CDR1 SGHKS and CDR2 YYEKEE (reference sequence). The DNA of the CDR3 is TGTGCCAGCGCGACAGGGGACCCCTACAATGAGCAGTTCTTC. It codes for CASATGDPYNEQFF. Complete variable domain (other parts from reference TRBV5-5 and TRBJ2-1): DAGVTQSPTHLIKTRGQQVTLRCSPISGHKSVSWYQQVLGQGPQFIFQYYEKEERGRGNFPDRFSARQFPNYSSELNVNALLLGDSALYLCASATGDPYNEQFFGPGTRLTVL.

The chain couples TRBV6-5 to TRBJ2-7, with D perhaps TRBD1 (6 bases). The CDR3 runs 13 residues. Germline assignment: CDR1 MNHEY and CDR2 SVGAGI. Trimming left V 0 bases short and J 6 bases short, with 9 bases between. The DNA of the CDR3 is TGTGCCAGCAGTTACTCGACAGGTCGCGAGCAGTACTTC. It is translated as CASSYSTGREQYF.

The chain uses TRBV19 and TRBJ1-1; D is possibly TRBD1 (6 bases). Trimming left V 6 bases short and J 4 bases short, with 18 bases between. From germline, CDR1 is LNHDA and CDR2 SQIVND (reference sequence). This CDR3 comprises 15 residues. The CDR3 nucleotides are TGTGCCAGTAGCAATGGGGGGGCAAGAGGCACTGAAGCTTTCTTT. Encoded protein: CASSNGGARGTEAFF.

This rearrangement joins TRBV2 to TRBJ2-1, with TRBD1 matching 9 bases. Trimming cost V 6 bases and J 7 bases; bases outside gene matches: 4. CDR1 and CDR2 (germline): SNHLY, FYNNEI. The CDR3 is 13 residues long. The CDR3 sequence is CASSRQGGNEQFF. The CDR3 DNA sequence: TGTGCCAGCAGCAGACAGGGGGGGAATGAGCAGTTCTTC.

The chain carries TRBV5-4 and TRBJ2-7; TRBD1 matches at 9 bases. This CDR3 comprises 15 residues. V dropped 0 bases and J dropped 3; count of bases not matched to a gene: 4. CDR1 and CDR2 (germline): SGHNT, YYREEE (reference sequence). CDR3 DNA sequence: TGTGCCAGCAGCTTGGGGACAGGGGACCTCTACGAGCAGTACTTC. It translates to CASSLGTGDLYEQYF.

The CDR3 loop reads CATSDSRGPGEKLFF. CDR3 nucleotides: TGTGCCACCAGTGATTCTAGGGGGCCAGGGGAAAAACTGTTTTTT. The chain has TRBV24-1 and TRBJ1-4; 7 bases line up with TRBD1. The CDR3 runs to 15 residues. Germline lookup yields CDR1 KGHDR and CDR2 SFDVKD. The trim removed 2 bases at V and 8 bases at J, leaving 7 bases unmatched.

This clone showed up just once. The J gene is TRBJ1-1, the V gene TRBV7-8; D call uncertain. Germline V CDR1 and CDR2: SGHVS, FQNEAQ. Trimming left V 5 bases short and J 2 bases short, with 15 bases between. The CDR3 is 15 residues long. CDR3 in amino acids: CASSGIKQENTEAFF. In nucleotides, the CDR3 is TGTGCCAGCAGCGGCATTAAACAAGAAAACACTGAAGCTTTCTTT.

The V gene is TRBV7-8, the J gene TRBJ2-2; 13 nucleotides agree with TRBD2. Germline CDR1 is SGHVS and CDR2 is FQNEAQ. The V segment lost 1 base and the J segment 6 bases; nucleotides outside the gene matches: 17. The CDR3 is 21 amino acids. DNA of the CDR3: TGTGCCAGCAGCTTAGTGGGGTCGGGACTAGCGGGGCGTTATACAGCCGGGGAGCTGTTTTTT. Protein sequence: CASSLVGSGLAGRYTAGELFF.

V and J are TRBV28 and TRBJ1-5; 7 nucleotides line up with TRBD1. The germline V gene encodes CDR1 MDHEN and CDR2 SYDVKM. With 1 base clipped from V and 13 bases from J, the junction kept 4 bases outside the gene matches. CDR3 size: 12 residues. CDR3 sequence (DNA): TGTGCCAGCAGTTTATCAGGGGGTCTGCAGCATTTT. Protein sequence: CASSLSGGLQHF.

This clone was detected many times. The chain has TRBV6-6 and TRBJ1-3; D unresolved. Germline V gene data show CDR1 as MNHNY and CDR2 as SVGAGI (reference sequence). The length of the CDR3 is 15 residues. V lost 0 bases and J 0 bases, leaving 6 bases between the germline ends. The CDR3 spells CASSYSAVSGNTIYF. CDR3 nucleotide sequence: TGTGCCAGCAGTTACTCCGCAGTCTCTGGAAACACCATATATTTT.

This chain connects TRBV7-2 to TRBJ2-3; a weak D match, TRBD1 (5 bases). The V gene's germline CDR1 is SGHTA and CDR2 FQGNSA. Trimming pared 5 bases from V and 4 bases from J, leaving 19 bases between. The CDR3 runs 16 residues. The CDR3 loop is CASSPGQGSSADTQYF. The CDR3 bases are TGTGCCAGCAGCCCCGGTCAGGGTTCGTCGGCAGATACGCAGTATTTT. The full variable domain, completed using reference TRBV7-2 and TRBJ2-3, is GAGVSQSPSNKVTEKGKDVELRCDPISGHTALYWYRQSLGQGLEFLIYFQGNSAPDKSGLPSDRFSAERTGGSVSTLTIQRTQQEDSAVYLCASSPGQGSSADTQYFGPGTRLTVL.

The chain is built from TRBV7-6 and TRBJ1-6, with 8 bases matching TRBD1. The germline CDR1 and CDR2 sequences are SGHVS and FNYEAQ. The CDR3 consists of 15 residues. Trimming cost V 1 base and J 6 bases; bases outside gene matches: 2. In DNA form, the CDR3 reads TGTGCCAGCAGCTTAGGGACAGGGATTAATTCACCCCTCCACTTT. Its protein product is CASSLGTGINSPLHF. The whole variable domain, filled in from reference TRBV7-6 and TRBJ1-6, reads GAGVSQSPRYKVTKRGQDVALRCDPISGHVSLYWYRQALGQGPEFLTYFNYEAQQDKSGLPNDRFSAERPEGSISTLTIQRTEQRDSAMYRCASSLGTGINSPLHFGNGTRLTVT.

This chain connects TRBV7-2 to TRBJ2-7; 10 nucleotides match TRBD1. This CDR3 comprises 14 residues. CDR1 and CDR2 from the germline V gene are SGHTA and FQGNSA. Trimming at V came to 7 bases and at J to 3 bases, leaving 6 bases not matched to a gene. The chain's CDR3 is CASTEDRGYYEQYF. The CDR3 DNA is TGTGCCAGCACCGAGGACAGGGGGTACTACGAGCAGTACTTC.

The chain couples TRBV5-6 to TRBJ1-1; 9 bases are shared with TRBD1. CDR1 and CDR2 (germline): SGHDT, YYEEEE. There are 16 residues in the CDR3. V dropped 2 bases and J dropped 6; count of bases not matched to a gene: 11. The CDR3 spells CASSLIKGQGGSEAFF. In DNA, the CDR3 is TGTGCCAGCAGCTTAATCAAGGGACAGGGAGGGTCTGAAGCTTTCTTT. The variable domain in full, completed from reference TRBV5-6 and TRBJ1-1, reads DAGVTQSPTHLIKTRGQQVTLRCSPKSGHDTVSWYQQALGQGPQFIFQYYEEEERQRGNFPDRFSGHQFPNYSSELNVNALLLGDSALYLCASSLIKGQGGSEAFFGQGTRLTVV.

The gene calls are TRBV7-3 and TRBJ2-2, with 10 bases aligning to TRBD1. V dropped 6 bases and J dropped 7; count of bases not matched to a gene: 14. The CDR3 spans 17 residues. The germline V gene encodes CDR1 SGHTA and CDR2 FQGTGA. The CDR3 loop reads CASSPRSGQGKGGELFF. CDR3 DNA sequence: TGTGCCAGCAGTCCTAGGTCGGGACAGGGGAAAGGCGGGGAGCTGTTTTTT.

This clone was seen a handful of times. The rearrangement joins TRBV28 to TRBJ2-2; 7 bases agree with TRBD1. Germline values: CDR1 MDHEN, CDR2 SYDVKM. The CDR3 extends over 13 amino acids. The V and J ends lost 10 bases and 5 bases, in that order; junction bases with no gene match: 7. The CDR3 spells CATLTGWTGELFF. CDR3 nucleotides: TGTGCCACCTTGACAGGGTGGACCGGGGAGCTGTTTTTT. The variable domain in full, with the rest retrieved from reference TRBV28 and TRBJ2-2, is DVKVTQSSRYLVKRTGEKVFLECVQDMDHENMFWYRQDPGLGLRLIYFSYDVKMKEKGDIPEGYSVSREKKERFSLILESASTNQTSMYLCATLTGWTGELFFGEGSRLTVL.

In the case of this clone: Within the sample, other DNA sequences also encode this same CDR3. The chain has TRBV4-1 and TRBJ1-1; possible D gene TRBD1, 6 bases. Germline lookup yields CDR1 MGHRA and CDR2 YSYEKL. Trimming stripped 1 base from V and 0 bases from J, with 9 bases between. The CDR3 is 15 residues long. The CDR3 reads CASSQVGHLNTEAFF. The CDR3 region has the DNA TGCGCCAGCAGCCAAGTGGGACACCTGAACACTGAAGCTTTCTTT.

The table lists this clone with many counts. The chain couples TRBV18 to TRBJ2-3; 7 nucleotides line up with TRBD1. The CDR3 totals 14 residues. Germline V gene sequence: CDR1 KGHSH, CDR2 LQKENI. V was pared by 5 bases and J by 3 bases, with 5 bases of the junction left unmatched. Written as DNA, the CDR3 is TGTGCCAGCTCAGTAACAGGGGCGACAGATACGCAGTATTTT. Translation gives CASSVTGATDTQYF.